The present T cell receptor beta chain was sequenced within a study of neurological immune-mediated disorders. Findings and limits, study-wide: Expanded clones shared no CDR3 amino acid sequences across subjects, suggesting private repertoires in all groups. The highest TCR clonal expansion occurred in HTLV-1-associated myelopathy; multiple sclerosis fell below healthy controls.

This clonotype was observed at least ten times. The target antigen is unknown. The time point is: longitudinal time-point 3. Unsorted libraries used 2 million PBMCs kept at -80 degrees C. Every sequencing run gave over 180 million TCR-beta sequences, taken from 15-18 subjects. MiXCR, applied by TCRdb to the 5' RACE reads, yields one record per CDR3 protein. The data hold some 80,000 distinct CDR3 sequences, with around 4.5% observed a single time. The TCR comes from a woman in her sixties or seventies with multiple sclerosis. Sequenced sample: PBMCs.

CDR3 loop: CASSDGAATNEKLFF. CDR3 DNA sequence: TGCGCCAGCAGTGACGGCGCCGCAACTAATGAAAAACTGTTTTTT. The chain has TRBV5-1 and TRBJ1-4; D is undetermined. CDR3 length: 15 amino acids. With 5 bases removed from V and 0 bases from J, the gap between germline ends came to 11 bases. Germline lookup yields CDR1 SGHRS and CDR2 YFSETQ. Full variable domain (outside the CDR3, taken from reference TRBV5-1 and TRBJ1-4): KAGVTQTPRYLIKTRGQQVTLSCSPISGHRSVSWYQQTPGQGLQFLFEYFSETQRNKGNFPGRFSGRQFSNSRSEMNVSTLELGDSALYLCASSDGAATNEKLFFGSGTQLSVL.